The 12 T cell receptor beta chains below were found in one sample sequenced in a study of early T cells in non-severe SARS-CoV-2 infection. TCRdb used MiXCR to reprocess the 5' RACE reads, holding one entry per CDR3 protein. The table has roughly 88,000 distinct CDR3 sequences, about 14% seen once; the top ten hold around 5.8%. The sequencing input was whole blood. These receptors were collected from an adult who was a healthcare worker with PCR-confirmed SARS-CoV-2 infection or an uninfected control (not recorded which).

In this sample, this clonotype turned up a few times. The CDR3 DNA reads TGCAGTGCTAGCTTGACCCCGGGACAGGGGTATGATGGCTACACCTTC. Amino acids: CSASLTPGQGYDGYTF. The chain combines TRBV20-1 with TRBJ1-2; 10 bases agree with TRBD1. Trimming took 3 bases from V and 6 from J; bases not matched to a gene: 13. CDR3 size: 16 residues. Germline CDR1 is DFQATT and CDR2 is SNEGSKA (reference sequence).

This clonotype came up many times. The CDR3 region is CSVGPGLAGGYNEQFF. For the CDR3, the DNA is TGCAGCGTTGGTCCGGGACTAGCGGGGGGCTACAATGAGCAGTTCTTC. This chain uses TRBV29-1 with TRBJ2-1; 15 positions match TRBD2. Looked up from germline, CDR1 is SQVTM and CDR2 is ANQGSEA. The ends lost 4 bases at V and 3 bases at J; junction bases unmatched: 4. There are 16 residues in the CDR3.

This clonotype was seen many times. The chain has TRBV20-1 and TRBJ1-1, with D uncertain. The CDR3 sequence is 13 residues long. Germline-derived CDR1 and CDR2 are DFQATT and SNEGSKA (reference sequence). The germline V and J ends were trimmed by 6 bases and 6 bases, with 17 bases remaining between them. CDR3: CSASIRVYAEAFF. CDR3 nucleotide sequence: TGCAGTGCGTCGATAAGGGTTTACGCTGAAGCTTTCTTT.

The rearrangement links TRBV27 to TRBJ1-1; no clear D. Germline assignment: CDR1 MNHEY and CDR2 SMNVEV (reference sequence). This CDR3 spans 13 amino acids. The V gene lost 2 bases and the J gene lost 0 bases, with 4 bases spanning the gap. CDR3: CASSLRLNTEAFF. The CDR3 DNA reads TGTGCCAGCAGTTTAAGGTTGAACACTGAAGCTTTCTTT.

This clonotype was detected a few times. This chain uses TRBV2 with TRBJ2-7; D remains ambiguous. The germline V gene encodes CDR1 SNHLY and CDR2 FYNNEI. This CDR3 region has 12 residues. The V gene lost 6 bases and the J gene lost 3 bases, with 9 bases spanning the gap. Written as DNA, the CDR3 is TGTGCCAGCAGACCAGGACGCTACGAGCAGTACTTC. It translates to CASRPGRYEQYF.

This clonotype was recorded many times. The gene calls are TRBV5-1 and TRBJ2-2; D gene uncertain. The V gene lost 4 bases and the J gene lost 0 bases, with 10 bases spanning the gap. The CDR3 has 15 residues. The V gene's germline CDR1 is SGHRS and CDR2 YFSETQ. Written as DNA, the CDR3 is TGCGCCAGCAGCCTGGACCCCCCGAACACCGGGGAGCTGTTTTTT. Protein sequence: CASSLDPPNTGELFF.

Ten or more counts support this clonotype. The CDR3: CASPPDILLAKNIQYF. The CDR3 DNA reads TGTGCCAGCCCTCCCGACATTTTATTAGCCAAAAACATTCAGTACTTC. The chain joins TRBV28 to TRBJ2-4, with unresolved D. Per germline, CDR1 MDHEN and CDR2 SYDVKM. This CDR3 is 16 amino acids long. V was trimmed by 8 bases and J by 0 bases, leaving 17 bases between them.

The V gene is TRBV4-3, the J gene TRBJ2-1, with a possible D match to TRBD2 (6 bases). The CDR3 totals 19 residues. V gave up 0 bases and J gave up 0 bases, with 18 bases separating them. Germline V gene lookup returns CDR1 LGHNA and CDR2 YSLEER. CDR3 sequence (DNA): TGCGCCAGCAGCCAAGACTCCGCCTTAGGCGGGGACTCCTACAATGAGCAGTTCTTC. Amino acids: CASSQDSALGGDSYNEQFF.

This clonotype turned up a few times. This chain connects TRBV29-1 to TRBJ2-1; a possible D gene is TRBD1 (6 bases). The V and J ends lost 7 bases and 4 bases respectively, with 14 bases between them. The V gene's germline CDR1 is SQVTM and CDR2 ANQGSEA. The CDR3 runs to 13 residues. The CDR3 spells CSAQGALYNEQFF. The CDR3 DNA follows: TGCAGCGCACAGGGTGCGTTATACAATGAGCAGTTCTTC.

The chain couples TRBV20-1 to TRBJ1-2; D call uncertain. The V gene lost 3 bases and the J gene lost 7 bases, with 6 bases spanning the gap. CDR1 and CDR2 (germline): DFQATT, SNEGSKA (reference sequence). The CDR3 runs to 10 residues. In nucleotides, the CDR3 is TGCAGTGCTAGCGACGTTGGCTACACCTTC. Protein sequence: CSASDVGYTF.

The sample holds many counts of this clonotype. The V call is TRBV7-8, the J call TRBJ1-1; D uncertain. The CDR3 is 13 residues long. V lost 1 base and J lost 4, with 7 bases in between. Per the germline V gene, CDR1 is SGHVS and CDR2 is FQNEAQ. The CDR3 nucleotides read TGTGCCAGCAGCTTAGGTTTGGGCACTGAAGCTTTCTTT. The encoded protein is CASSLGLGTEAFF.

This clonotype has a handful of counts. The V gene is TRBV6-5, the J gene TRBJ1-2; TRBD1 agrees at 9 bases. Trimming cost V 6 bases and J 3 bases; bases outside gene matches: 8. The CDR3 extends over 15 amino acids. Germline values: CDR1 MNHEY, CDR2 SVGAGI. CDR3 amino acids: CASSRTGGEDYGYTF. CDR3 coding DNA: TGTGCCAGCAGCCGTACAGGGGGCGAGGACTATGGCTACACCTTC.